Listed here is a single TCR beta chain. There are a few counts of this clonotype. What antigen it recognizes has not been identified. Base qualities were left out, and no much larger clone turns up one base away. The junction carries 14 bases between V and J, which are trimmed by 2 bases and 8 bases respectively. The CDR3 starts with the cysteine, ends with the phenylalanine, and has 14 residues. Here the CDR3 DNA is all that survives: 42 bases in frame from base 1. Reading the germline V gene gives CDR1 KGHDR and CDR2 SFDVKD. All donors were healthy Caucasians. The twin cohort consisted of three pairs of female monozygotic twins, all aged about 18 to 29 years. Positive isolation kits from Invitrogen were used to isolate the CD4+ and CD8+ T cell populations. Library method: 5' RACE. For sequencing, an Illumina HiSeq 2000 was employed. Template switching added a universal primer binding site, and the final cDNA carried a unique molecular identifier that allowed TCR cDNA molecules to be counted accurately. First-strand cDNA for TCR alpha and beta chains was synthesized from specific primers in the conserved constant-segment region. To control for contamination, each cDNA library was double barcoded with a SMART-Mk sample barcode plus Illumina barcodes. TruSeq adapter sequences, together with Illumina sample barcodes, were added in two successive PCR steps. Sequencing of the TCR alpha and beta cDNA libraries was done on the Illumina HiSeq platform using custom primers. Regarding the original processing steps: Unique molecular identifiers were extracted from raw reads with MiGEC, and CDR3 positions were determined with MiXCR. Recombination models were inferred per individual with the repgenHMM and IGoR tools using an EM algorithm. The analysis of shared clonotypes was done with the tcR package in R, with sharing normalized by the product of cloneset sizes. To study raw recombination without the effects of thymic and clonal selection, out-of-frame nonproductive sequences were analyzed. The raw public data were reprocessed by TCRdb itself: fastp quality trimming at Q25, MiXCR clonotype calling, in-frame beta chains only. Each entry merges the rows of one CDR3 protein and shows their most common DNA and genes. These V and J calls rely on TCRdb rather than the paper's analysis. The sample table contains 250,000 or so distinct CDR3 sequences; only one count was recorded for approximately 7.8% of them. The ten largest clones add up to about 5.6% of the sample.

This entry comes from a study of identical twins (dated by TCRdb to the mid-2010s). Some background on the complete study: TCR alpha and beta repertoires from monozygotic twins, unrelated adults of various ages and cord blood were deep-sequenced to test whether fetal clonotypes persist. To rule out contamination, replicate twin experiments were performed at different times with different library preparation protocols. What the work shows at the level of the full study, not this receptor alone: Compared with coincidental sharing between unrelated individuals, out-of-frame TCR alpha sequences shared between twins had an excess of sequences with low generation probability. Invariant T cells such as MAIT and iNKT could partly confound zero-insertion analyses, although diverse VJ usage argued against such confounding for most clonotypes. Fewer insertions were carried by abundant cord blood beta clonotypes, a similar but weaker trend appeared in young adult naive repertoires, and no such trend appeared in memory repertoires. In monozygotic twins, out-of-frame TCR alpha sharing was systematically underestimated by recombination models, although the models agreed with sharing between unrelated individuals. Because the same donors could not be followed over many years, the conclusions depended on cross-sectional statistical analysis. A weaker excess of twin sharing was found in beta out-of-frame sequences because the signal-to-noise ratio was lowered by fewer shared sequences.

The sample was also linked to a second study, of yellow fever vaccine responses in identical twins. The second publication reports: According to the authors, the vaccine-induced T cell response in identical twins seemed to be partly convergent and partly specific to each individual. The study precisely tracked vaccine-responding T cell clones in identical twins.

This sequence originates from a woman aged 18-29 years in good health. The sequence joins TRBV24-1 to TRBJ2-5; the D segment cannot be called with confidence. What was sequenced was CD8+ T cells sorted from blood. The nucleotide sequence is TGTGCCACCAGTGATTGGACCCAATCCGGAACCCAGTACTTC. Its protein reads: CATSDWTQSGTQYF.